This entry concerns a single T cell receptor beta chain. This entry comes from a study of blood T cell repertoires in COVID-19. Turning to the study itself: PBMCs, B-cell-depleted T cells, or T cells provided the cDNA or gDNA that made up the material.

This table comes from immunoSEQ multiplex PCR, and its TCRdb copy is limited to in-frame clones, with some not included. The sample includes approximately 280,000 clones, around 90% of them seen just once. Germline CDR1 is SGHNT and CDR2 is YYREEE (reference sequence). The trim removed 0 bases at V and 1 base at J, leaving 3 bases unmatched. CDR3 length: 16 residues. The source material was peripheral blood. The TCR comes from a man between 50 and 59 years old with acute or convalescent COVID-19. V gene TRBV5-4 combines with J gene TRBJ2-5; 10 bases agree with TRBD2. The CDR3 reads CASSLGLAGVQETQYF. The CDR3 nucleotides are TGTGCCAGCAGCTTGGGGCTAGCGGGGGTCCAAGAGACCCAGTACTTC.